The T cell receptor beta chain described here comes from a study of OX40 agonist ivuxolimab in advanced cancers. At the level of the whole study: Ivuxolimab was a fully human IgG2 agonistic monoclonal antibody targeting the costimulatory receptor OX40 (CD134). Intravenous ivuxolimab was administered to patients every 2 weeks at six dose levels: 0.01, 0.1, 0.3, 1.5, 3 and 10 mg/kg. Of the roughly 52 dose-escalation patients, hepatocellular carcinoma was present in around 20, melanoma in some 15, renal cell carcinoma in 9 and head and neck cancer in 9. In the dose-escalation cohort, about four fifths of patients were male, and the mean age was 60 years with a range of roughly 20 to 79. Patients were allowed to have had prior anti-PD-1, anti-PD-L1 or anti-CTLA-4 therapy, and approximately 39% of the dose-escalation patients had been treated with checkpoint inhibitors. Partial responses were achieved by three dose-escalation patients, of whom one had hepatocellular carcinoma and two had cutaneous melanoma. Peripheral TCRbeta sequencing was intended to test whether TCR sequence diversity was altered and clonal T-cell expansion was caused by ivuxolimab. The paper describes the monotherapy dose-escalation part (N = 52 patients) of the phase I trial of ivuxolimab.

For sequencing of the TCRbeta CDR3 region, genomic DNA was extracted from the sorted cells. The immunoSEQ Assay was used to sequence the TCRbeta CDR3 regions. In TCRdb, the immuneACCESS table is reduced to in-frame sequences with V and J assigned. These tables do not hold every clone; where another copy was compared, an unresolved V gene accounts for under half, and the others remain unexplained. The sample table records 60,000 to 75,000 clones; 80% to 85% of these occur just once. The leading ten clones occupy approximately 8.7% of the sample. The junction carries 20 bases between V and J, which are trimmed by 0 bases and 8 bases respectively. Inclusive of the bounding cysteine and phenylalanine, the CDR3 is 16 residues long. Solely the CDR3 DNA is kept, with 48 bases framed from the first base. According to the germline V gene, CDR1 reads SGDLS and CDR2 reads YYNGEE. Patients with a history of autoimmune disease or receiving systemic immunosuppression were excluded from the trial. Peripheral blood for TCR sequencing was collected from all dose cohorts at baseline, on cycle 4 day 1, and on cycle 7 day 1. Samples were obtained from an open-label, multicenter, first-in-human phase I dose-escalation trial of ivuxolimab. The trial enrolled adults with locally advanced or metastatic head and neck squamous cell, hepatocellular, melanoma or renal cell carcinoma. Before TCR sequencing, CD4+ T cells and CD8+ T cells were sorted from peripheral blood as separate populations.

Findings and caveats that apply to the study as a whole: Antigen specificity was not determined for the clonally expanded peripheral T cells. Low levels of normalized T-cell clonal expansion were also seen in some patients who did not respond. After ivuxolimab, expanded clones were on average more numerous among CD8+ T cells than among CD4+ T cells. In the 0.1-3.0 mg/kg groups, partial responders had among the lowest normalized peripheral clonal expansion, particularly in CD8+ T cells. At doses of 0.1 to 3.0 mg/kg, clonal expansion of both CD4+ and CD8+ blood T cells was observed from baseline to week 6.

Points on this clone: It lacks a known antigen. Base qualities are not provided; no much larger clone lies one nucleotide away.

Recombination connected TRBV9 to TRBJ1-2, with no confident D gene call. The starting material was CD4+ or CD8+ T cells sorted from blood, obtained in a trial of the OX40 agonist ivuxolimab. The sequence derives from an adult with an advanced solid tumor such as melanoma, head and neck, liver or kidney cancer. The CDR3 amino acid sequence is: CASSVATWGGGSGYTF. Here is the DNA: TGTGCCAGCAGCGTAGCTACGTGGGGAGGCGGGTCCGGCTACACCTTC.